This is a list of T cell receptor beta chains from one sample in a study of CD8+ T cells in alopecia areata. Using immunoSEQ multiplex PCR, the repertoire was profiled, and TCRdb retains in-frame clones only, with some absent. The profile shows some 170,000 clones, roughly 60% of them singletons. The sample consisted of CD4+ T cells sorted from blood, taken at week 0. The origin of the receptors is a human donor with alopecia areata. Each CDR3 is given with its conserved first and last residue. The order of the fields is CDR3 protein, CDR3 DNA, V gene, clone size, D gene, J gene. D genes are given only for firm matches. Clone size is shown for a subset of rows, as once, few, many or a class of expanded clone.

CASKSAGRTEAFF | TGTGCCAGCAAGAGTGCAGGGAGGACTGAAGCTTTCTTT | TRBV27 | - | - | TRBJ1-1
CASSPISGVYNQPQHF | TGTGCCAGCAGCCCAATCTCGGGGGTTTACAATCAGCCCCAGCATTTT | TRBV7-2 | - | - | TRBJ1-5
CSVEEAGDTQYF | TGCAGCGTTGAAGAGGCAGGAGATACGCAGTATTTT | TRBV29-1 | - | - | TRBJ2-3
CAWSGTRANEQFF | TGTGCCTGGAGTGGGACTAGGGCCAATGAGCAGTTCTTC | TRBV30 | - | TRBD2 | TRBJ2-1
CASSPPYSEAFF | TGTGCCAGCTCACCACCGTATTCTGAAGCTTTCTTT | TRBV18 | - | - | TRBJ1-1
CASSLGAGGPYNEQFF | TGTGCCAGCAGCTTAGGGGCGGGGGGCCCCTACAATGAGCAGTTCTTC | TRBV11-2 | few | TRBD2 | TRBJ2-1
CASSPRRDTSSTDTQYF | TGTGCCAGCTCACCACGCCGGGACACCTCAAGCACAGATACGCAGTATTTT | TRBV18 | medium-sized | - | TRBJ2-3
CASSLGQRDYEQYF | TGTGCCAGCAGCTTAGGGCAGCGCGACTACGAGCAGTACTTC | TRBV7-2 | - | - | TRBJ2-7
CASSEWDRMNTEAFF | TGTGCCAGCAGTGAATGGGACAGGATGAACACTGAAGCTTTCTTT | TRBV7-9 | - | TRBD1 | TRBJ1-1
CASRRDYNSSPLHF | TGTGCCAGCAGACGGGACTACAATAGTTCACCCCTCCACTTT | TRBV27 | - | - | TRBJ1-6
CASSSLRDRGFRGEKLFF | TGTGCCAGCAGCTCGCTCCGGGACAGGGGGTTTCGTGGTGAAAAACTGTTTTTT | TRBV7-2 | - | TRBD1 | TRBJ1-4
CASSQDRVRGYTF | TGTGCCAGCAGCCAAGACAGGGTCCGGGGCTACACCTTC | TRBV14 | - | - | TRBJ1-2
CASNPDSVNTEAFF | TGTGCCAGCAATCCGGACAGTGTGAACACTGAAGCTTTCTTT | TRBV6-5 | - | - | TRBJ1-1
CASSQDPQRGGNEQFF | TGCGCCAGCAGCCAAGATCCCCAGCGGGGGGGCAATGAGCAGTTCTTC | TRBV4-1 | once | TRBD2 | TRBJ2-1
CASSQVQAGNIQYF | TGTGCCAGCAGCCAAGTTCAAGCGGGGAACATTCAGTACTTC | TRBV14 | - | TRBD2 | TRBJ2-4
CSAREETQYF | TGCAGTGCCCGAGAAGAGACCCAGTACTTC | TRBV20-1 | - | - | TRBJ2-5
CSVAVFSYNEQFF | TGCAGCGTTGCGGTGTTCTCTTACAATGAGCAGTTCTTC | TRBV29-1 | once | - | TRBJ2-1
CAKQSTSLNEQFF | TGTGCCAAACAAAGTACTAGCTTGAATGAGCAGTTCTTC | TRBV7-2 | - | - | TRBJ2-1
CSATGHNSYEQYF | TGCAGCGCTACGGGACATAACTCCTACGAGCAGTACTTC | TRBV29-1 | - | - | TRBJ2-7
CASSLPGLAVTDTQYF | TGCGCCAGCAGCTTACCGGGACTAGCGGTGACAGATACGCAGTATTTT | TRBV5-1 | few | TRBD2 | TRBJ2-3
CASSASGGGTDTQYF | TGCGCCAGCAGCGCTAGCGGGGGAGGCACAGATACGCAGTATTTT | TRBV5-1 | - | TRBD2 | TRBJ2-3
CASSTGGNQPQHF | TGTGCCAGCAGTACAGGGGGCAATCAGCCCCAGCATTTT | TRBV6-1 | few | TRBD1 | TRBJ1-5
CSAGAGDTEAFF | TGCAGCGCCGGGGCAGGGGACACTGAAGCTTTCTTT | TRBV29-1 | - | - | TRBJ1-1